A selection of T cell receptor beta chains follows, all from one sample in a study of beta chain features in type 1 diabetes. Sequencing used immunoSEQ multiplex PCR; TCRdb keeps in-frame clones, though not all of them. The sample carries 500,000 to 650,000 clones, 9.5% to 15% recorded once. The sequencing sample was made of naive CD4+ T cells from blood. Receptors originate from a man younger than 40 with type 1 diabetes. The CDR3 runs from the conserved cysteine through the conserved F or W. Each record gives: V gene, D gene, clone size, J gene, CDR3 protein, CDR3 DNA. D genes are given only for firm matches. Part of the rows lack a size; the others show once, few, many or a class for expanded clones.

TRBV14	TRBD1	.	TRBJ2-5	CASSRTGWYQETQYF	TGTGCCAGCTCCCGGACAGGGTGGTACCAAGAGACCCAGTACTTC
TRBV18	TRBD1	few	TRBJ1-2	CASSPGQGAVGYTF	TGTGCCAGCTCACCGGGACAGGGGGCTGTAGGCTACACCTTC
TRBV7-8	.	.	TRBJ1-5	CASSLSSVTQDQPQHF	TGTGCCAGCAGCTTAAGTTCAGTCACTCAGGATCAGCCCCAGCATTTT
TRBV28	.	.	TRBJ2-3	CASSPSLGQDEKDTQYF	TGTGCCAGCAGTCCTTCCCTTGGGCAGGATGAGAAAGATACGCAGTATTTT
TRBV4-3	.	.	TRBJ1-6	CASSQAQFSSSYNSPLHF	TGCGCCAGCAGCCAAGCACAGTTTTCGAGCTCCTATAATTCACCCCTCCACTTT
TRBV30	TRBD1	few	TRBJ1-4	CAWSTGTADEKLFF	TGTGCCTGGAGTACCGGGACAGCCGATGAAAAACTGTTTTTT
TRBV2	.	.	TRBJ2-4	CASSELFLVDIQYF	TGTGCCAGCAGTGAATTATTCTTGGTAGACATTCAGTACTTC
TRBV28	.	few	TRBJ2-1	CASSLGGYSYNEQFF	TGTGCCAGCAGTTTAGGAGGTTACTCCTACAATGAGCAGTTCTTC
TRBV28	TRBD1	.	TRBJ1-6	CASSPAGTGGYNSPLHF	TGTGCCAGCAGCCCCGCCGGGACAGGGGGCTATAATTCACCCCTCCACTTT
TRBV7-2	TRBD2	.	TRBJ2-7	CASSLQSGGVSYEQYF	TGTGCCAGCAGCTTACAGAGCGGGGGGGTCTCCTACGAGCAGTACTTC
TRBV4-2	TRBD1	.	TRBJ1-4	CASSPQGGAGNEKLFF	TGTGCCAGCAGCCCCCAGGGGGGGGCAGGTAATGAAAAACTGTTTTTT
TRBV7-8	.	.	TRBJ2-1	CASSLDGPSYNEQFF	TGTGCCAGCAGCCTCGACGGTCCCTCCTACAATGAGCAGTTCTTC
TRBV9	.	.	TRBJ1-2	CASSAVRGGYTF	TGTGCCAGCAGCGCCGTCAGGGGTGGCTACACCTTC
TRBV9	.	once	TRBJ2-3	CASSVEGTAGDTQYF	TGTGCCAGCAGCGTAGAGGGTACAGCGGGAGATACGCAGTATTTT
TRBV5-1	.	.	TRBJ1-1	CASSLNVVEGTEAFF	TGCGCCAGCAGCTTGAACGTGGTGGAGGGCACTGAAGCTTTCTTT
TRBV13	.	few	TRBJ1-2	CASSLTGADGYTF	TGTGCCAGCAGCTTAACTGGGGCAGACGGCTACACCTTC
TRBV7-2	.	few	TRBJ1-5	CASSLAGFHSNQPQHF	TGTGCCAGCAGCTTAGCAGGGTTCCATAGCAATCAGCCCCAGCATTTT
TRBV5-1	.	.	TRBJ2-1	CASSLDGKSSYNEQFF	TGCGCCAGCAGCTTGGACGGTAAAAGCTCCTACAATGAGCAGTTCTTC
TRBV29-1	.	few	TRBJ1-4	CSVEPGPNEKLFF	TGCAGCGTTGAACCGGGGCCAAATGAAAAACTGTTTTTT
TRBV4-2	TRBD2	few	TRBJ2-7	CASSQEFTSGGTYEQYF	TGTGCCAGCAGCCAAGAGTTTACTAGCGGGGGCACCTACGAGCAGTACTTC
TRBV7-9	.	.	TRBJ2-2	CASSFHTENTGELFF	TGTGCCAGCAGCTTTCACACGGAGAATACCGGGGAGCTGTTTTTT
TRBV28	.	few	TRBJ2-3	CASSQPTGWGTDTQYF	TGTGCCAGCAGTCAACCTACAGGGTGGGGCACAGATACGCAGTATTTT
TRBV7-2	.	.	TRBJ1-4	CASSLVGMGAGGVEKLFF	TGTGCCAGCAGCTTAGTTGGGATGGGAGCTGGAGGTGTTGAAAAACTGTTTTTT
TRBV6-5	.	.	TRBJ1-2	CASSKQGFYGYTF	TGTGCCAGCAGTAAACAGGGATTCTATGGCTACACCTTC
TRBV5-8	TRBD2	.	TRBJ2-1	CASSLGLAGDLSYNEQFF	TGTGCCAGCAGCTTAGGACTAGCGGGGGATCTTTCCTACAATGAGCAGTTCTTC
TRBV4-3	.	few	TRBJ1-2	CASSQGGREGYGYTF	TGCGCCAGCAGCCAAGGCGGCAGGGAGGGCTATGGCTACACCTTC
TRBV25-1	.	.	TRBJ1-4	CASSDPSVAGEKLFF	TGTGCCAGCAGTGACCCCAGTGTCGCCGGAGAAAAACTGTTTTTT
TRBV6-1	.	few	TRBJ2-2	CASSVDTFTGELFF	TGTGCCAGCAGCGTCGACACCTTCACCGGGGAGCTGTTTTTT
TRBV7-9	.	few	TRBJ2-1	CASSPLVGSYNEQFF	TGTGCCAGCAGCCCGCTAGTGGGATCCTACAATGAGCAGTTCTTC
TRBV6-5	.	few	TRBJ2-5	CASSLKGQETQYF	TGTGCCAGCAGCCTTAAAGGACAAGAGACCCAGTACTTC
TRBV2	TRBD2	.	TRBJ2-5	CASSRLAEETQYF	TGTGCCAGCAGTCGACTAGCGGAAGAGACCCAGTACTTC
TRBV11-1	TRBD1	few	TRBJ2-7	CASSLVQGQFYEQYF	TGTGCCAGCAGCTTAGTACAGGGGCAATTCTACGAGCAGTACTTC
TRBV11-2	.	.	TRBJ2-3	CASSLWVGKGTDTQYF	TGTGCCAGCAGCTTATGGGTCGGCAAGGGCACAGATACGCAGTATTTT
TRBV6-1	.	few	TRBJ2-7	CASSEPRGPSSYEQYF	TGTGCCAGCAGTGAACCTAGAGGGCCCAGCTCCTACGAGCAGTACTTC
TRBV29-1	.	.	TRBJ2-1	CSVEKGGPYNEQFF	TGCAGCGTCGAAAAGGGGGGGCCCTACAATGAGCAGTTCTTC
TRBV6-5	.	few	TRBJ1-2	CASSPGLPFYGYTF	TGTGCCAGCAGTCCCGGCCTGCCGTTCTATGGCTACACCTTC
TRBV23-1	.	few	TRBJ1-4	CASTDRGLNEKLFF	TGCGCCAGCACTGATAGGGGCTTGAATGAAAAACTGTTTTTT
TRBV6-5	.	.	TRBJ2-7	CASSTDRFYEQYF	TGTGCCAGCAGCACGGACCGTTTCTACGAGCAGTACTTC
TRBV2	TRBD2	few	TRBJ2-3	CASSVGRDTQYF	TGTGCCAGCAGTGTCGGGAGGGATACGCAGTATTTT
TRBV5-6	.	few	TRBJ1-2	CASSLPQAPFTF	TGTGCCAGCAGCTTGCCACAAGCCCCTTTCACCTTC
TRBV27	.	.	TRBJ2-7	CASSLRGPYYEQYF	TGTGCCAGCAGTTTAAGGGGCCCCTACTACGAGCAGTACTTC
TRBV7-2	.	.	TRBJ2-7	CASSPGRTYEQYF	TGTGCCAGCAGCCCCGGACGAACCTACGAGCAGTACTTC
TRBV30	.	few	TRBJ2-1	CAWGALGAYNEQFF	TGTGCCTGGGGGGCCTTGGGCGCCTACAATGAGCAGTTCTTC